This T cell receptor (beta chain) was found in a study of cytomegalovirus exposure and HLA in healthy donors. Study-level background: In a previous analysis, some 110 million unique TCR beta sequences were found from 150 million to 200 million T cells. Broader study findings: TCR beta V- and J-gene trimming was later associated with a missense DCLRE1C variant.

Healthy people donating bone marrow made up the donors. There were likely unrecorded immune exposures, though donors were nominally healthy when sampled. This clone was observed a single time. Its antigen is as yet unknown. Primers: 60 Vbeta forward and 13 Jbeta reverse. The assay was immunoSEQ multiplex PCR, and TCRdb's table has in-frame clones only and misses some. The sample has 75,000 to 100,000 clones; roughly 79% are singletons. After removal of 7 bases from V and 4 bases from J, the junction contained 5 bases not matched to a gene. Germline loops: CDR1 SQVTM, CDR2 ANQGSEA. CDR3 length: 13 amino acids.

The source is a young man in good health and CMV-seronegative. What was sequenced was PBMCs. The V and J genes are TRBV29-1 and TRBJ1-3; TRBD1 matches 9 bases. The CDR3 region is CSASGQGGNTIYF. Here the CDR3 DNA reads TGCAGCGCCTCGGGACAGGGAGGAAACACCATATATTTT.